Listed below are T cell receptor beta chains from one sample, sequenced in a study of control samples from healthy donors and cancer patients. The data were produced by immunoSEQ multiplex PCR, yet TCRdb's version contains in-frame clones alone and is incomplete. The sample gives 150,000 to 200,000 clones, 80% to 90% of which show up once; around 5.1% is in the top ten. Source material: blood. The receptor source for this set is a woman in her 30s in good health. CDR3s include the opening cysteine and the closing phenylalanine or tryptophan. A D gene is named only where the DNA matches it firmly. Clone size is given for some rows only: seen once, a few or many times, or a class if the clone is expanded.

D gene,clone size,J gene,V gene,CDR3 DNA,CDR3 protein
TRBD1,once,TRBJ1-3,TRBV6-6,TGTGCCAGCAGTGGACAGGGGGCCGGTGGAAACACCATATATTTT,CASSGQGAGGNTIYF
TRBD1,-,TRBJ1-6,TRBV28,TGTGCCAGCAGTGTCAGGGGGAAATCACCCCTCCACTTT,CASSVRGKSPLHF
-,-,TRBJ2-7,TRBV20-1,TGCAGTGCTAGCGCGGCTCCCGAGCAGTACTTC,CSASAAPEQYF
-,-,TRBJ2-3,TRBV5-4,TGTGCCAGCAGCTTGCGGACCGGGGGGCCAGATACGCAGTATTTT,CASSLRTGGPDTQYF
-,-,TRBJ2-2,TRBV7-8,TGTGCCAGCAGCTTAGCGGGTGGGGGTCCCACCGGGGAGCTGTTTTTT,CASSLAGGGPTGELFF
TRBD2,few,TRBJ2-3,TRBV2,TGTGCCAGTTCCGGGACTAGCGGACTGAGGGGCACAGATACGCAGTATTTT,CASSGTSGLRGTDTQYF
-,-,TRBJ1-5,TRBV6-4,TGTGCCAGCAGTGACGATCAGGGTGGTCAGCCCCAGCATTTT,CASSDDQGGQPQHF
TRBD1,-,TRBJ1-1,TRBV7-8,TGTGCCAGCAGACGAACGTCGGCAGGGGGTAGGAACACTGAAGCTTTCTTT,CASRRTSAGGRNTEAFF
TRBD2,-,TRBJ2-1,TRBV5-1,TGCGCCAGCAGCCGGACTAGCGAGAACTACAATGAGCAGTTCTTC,CASSRTSENYNEQFF
-,-,TRBJ1-6,TRBV6-1,TGTGCCAGCAGTGAAGGGCCCTCTTCACCCCTCCACTTT,CASSEGPSSPLHF
TRBD1,-,TRBJ1-5,TRBV7-2,TGTGCCAGCAGCCCCACGCCCGGACAGGGGAATCAGCCCCAGCATTTT,CASSPTPGQGNQPQHF
-,-,TRBJ2-7,TRBV29-1,TGCAGCGTTGGAGGAACACCCTACGAGCAGTACTTC,CSVGGTPYEQYF
-,once,TRBJ1-1,TRBV28,TGTGCCAGCAGTTTCCTCGGGACTTTTGAAGCTTTCTTT,CASSFLGTFEAFF
TRBD2,-,TRBJ2-5,TRBV9,TGTGCCAGCAGCGTAGGACTAGCGGAAGAGACCCAGTACTTC,CASSVGLAEETQYF
-,-,TRBJ2-1,TRBV6-5,TGTGCCAGCAGTTACGTGTCGAACTCCTACAATGAGCAGTTCTTC,CASSYVSNSYNEQFF
-,-,TRBJ1-2,TRBV27,TGTGCCAGCAGGGAGCTTTCGCAGGGTTCTGATTCTAATGGCTACACCTTC,CASRELSQGSDSNGYTF
TRBD1,few,TRBJ1-5,TRBV19,TGTGCCAGTAGTACACAATGGACAGGGGGCAATCAGCCCCAGCATTTT,CASSTQWTGGNQPQHF
-,once,TRBJ1-1,TRBV19,TGTGCCAGTACCCCCCCTGGGCATGAAGCTTTCTTT,CASTPPGHEAFF
-,-,TRBJ2-1,TRBV10-1,TGCGCCAGCAGTGAGAGACTTAATGAGCAGTTCTTC,CASSERLNEQFF
-,-,TRBJ1-2,TRBV9,TGTGCCAGCAGCGTAGCGGCTAACTATGGCTACACCTTC,CASSVAANYGYTF
-,-,TRBJ1-5,TRBV4-1,TGCGCCAGCAGCCAAGAGCCACAGGCGGCCACGAGCAATCAGCCCCAGCATTTT,CASSQEPQAATSNQPQHF
-,-,TRBJ1-1,TRBV19,TGTGCCAGTAGTATATACCGACTGAACACTGAAGCTTTCTTT,CASSIYRLNTEAFF
-,-,TRBJ1-5,TRBV2,TGTGCCAGCAGTTCTGACAGCAATCAGCCCCAGCATTTT,CASSSDSNQPQHF
-,-,TRBJ1-2,TRBV12-5,TGTGCTAGTGCTCCGGGGGTCGACTATGGCTACACCTTC,CASAPGVDYGYTF
-,-,TRBJ2-1,TRBV7-9,TGTGCCAGCAGGTCCACAATGGAAACTCATTTCTTC,CASRSTMETHFF
TRBD1,-,TRBJ2-7,TRBV6-5,TGTGCCATCGACCGGGACAGAAATTACGAGCAGTACTTC,CAIDRDRNYEQYF
TRBD1,once,TRBJ2-4,TRBV6-4,TGTGCCAGCAGCCCGGGACAGGGGATGGACATTCAGTACTTC,CASSPGQGMDIQYF
-,-,TRBJ1-2,TRBV5-1,TGCGCCAGCAGCTTGTCGTCAGGGGAGGCTGGCTACACCTTC,CASSLSSGEAGYTF
TRBD1,few,TRBJ1-5,TRBV6-5,TGTGCCAGCCGAGGACAGGGCAGCAATCAGCCCCAGCATTTT,CASRGQGSNQPQHF
-,-,TRBJ2-5,TRBV29-1,TGCAGCGTTTTCGGTAGTGATGAAGAGACCCAGTACTTC,CSVFGSDEETQYF
TRBD1,-,TRBJ1-6,TRBV2,TGTGCCAGCAGTGTCCGGGACAGCCTGTATAATTCACCCCTCCACTTT,CASSVRDSLYNSPLHF
-,-,TRBJ1-3,TRBV21-1,TGTGCCCGTGAGGCTTACACCATATATTTT,CAREAYTIYF
TRBD1,once,TRBJ2-5,TRBV7-9,TGTGCCAGCAGCCCTCAAACAGGGGTGAGGCGCCAAGAGACCCAGTACTTC,CASSPQTGVRRQETQYF
-,-,TRBJ1-6,TRBV6-5,TGTGCCAGCACCCCCCAGGGTCGTAGCGTGTCCCTCCACTTT,CASTPQGRSVSLHF
-,once,TRBJ1-5,TRBV10-3,TGTGCCATCAGTGAGTCGGTAAACCGCAATCAGCCCCAGCATTTT,CAISESVNRNQPQHF
-,-,TRBJ2-1,TRBV28,TGTGCCAGCCCACCCCACGGGGAACCTCAGGGCAATGAGCAGTTCTTC,CASPPHGEPQGNEQFF
-,-,TRBJ2-2,TRBV6-2/TRBV6-3,TGTGCCAGCAGCCGAAGACCCGGCGGGGAGCTGTTTTTT,CASSRRPGGELFF
-,-,TRBJ2-3,TRBV15,TGTGCCACCAGCGACGGACGGAGACAGAGCACAGATACGCAGTATTTT,CATSDGRRQSTDTQYF
-,-,TRBJ1-3,TRBV14,TGTGCCAGCAGCCAAGCGGGGGCTGGAAACACCATATATTTT,CASSQAGAGNTIYF
-,few,TRBJ1-6,TRBV5-4,TGTGCCAGCAGCCAGGACGGGAGTAGGTCCCTCCACTTT,CASSQDGSRSLHF
-,-,TRBJ2-1,TRBV19,TGTGCCAGTAGTATAGGGGTCGGCAGGGCTACGGGGCAGTTCTTC,CASSIGVGRATGQFF
-,once,TRBJ2-5,TRBV2,TGTGCCAGCAGTGCGACAGGTCAAGAGACCCAGTACTTC,CASSATGQETQYF
-,-,TRBJ1-2,TRBV30,TGTGCCTGGAAGACGGGACCCTCGGGCCTCTATGGCTACACCTTC,CAWKTGPSGLYGYTF